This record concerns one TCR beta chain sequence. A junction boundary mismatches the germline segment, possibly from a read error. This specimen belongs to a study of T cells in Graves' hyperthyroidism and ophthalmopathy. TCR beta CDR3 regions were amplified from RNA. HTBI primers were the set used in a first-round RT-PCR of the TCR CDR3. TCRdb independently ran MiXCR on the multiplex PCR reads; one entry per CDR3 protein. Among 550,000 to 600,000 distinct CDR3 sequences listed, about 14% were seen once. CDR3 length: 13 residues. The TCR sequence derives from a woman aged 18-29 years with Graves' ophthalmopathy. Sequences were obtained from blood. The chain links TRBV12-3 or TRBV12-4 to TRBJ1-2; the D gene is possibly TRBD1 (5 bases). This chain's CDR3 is CASGFGGTYGYTF. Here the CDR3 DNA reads TGTGCCAGCGGTTTCGGAGGGACCTATGGCTACACCTTC.